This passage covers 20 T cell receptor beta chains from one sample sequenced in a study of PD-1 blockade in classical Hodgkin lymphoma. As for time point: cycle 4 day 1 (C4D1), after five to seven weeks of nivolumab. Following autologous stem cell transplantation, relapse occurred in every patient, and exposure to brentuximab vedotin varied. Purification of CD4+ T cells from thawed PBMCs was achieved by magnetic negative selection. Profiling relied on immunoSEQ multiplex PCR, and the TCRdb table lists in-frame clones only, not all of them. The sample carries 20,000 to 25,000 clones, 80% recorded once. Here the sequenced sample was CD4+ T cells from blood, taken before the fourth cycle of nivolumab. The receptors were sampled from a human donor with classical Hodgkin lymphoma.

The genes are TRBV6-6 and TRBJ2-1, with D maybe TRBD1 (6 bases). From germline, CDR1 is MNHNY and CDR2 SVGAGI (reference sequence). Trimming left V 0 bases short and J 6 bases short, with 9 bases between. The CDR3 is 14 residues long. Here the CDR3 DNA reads TGTGCCAGCAGTTACTCAGGGGGTTTCAATGAGCAGTTCTTC. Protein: CASSYSGGFNEQFF.

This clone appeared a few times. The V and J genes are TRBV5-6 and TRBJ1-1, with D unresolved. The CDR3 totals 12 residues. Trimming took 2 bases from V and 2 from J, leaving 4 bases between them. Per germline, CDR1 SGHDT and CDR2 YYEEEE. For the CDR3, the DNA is TGTGCCAGCAGCTTCCAAAACACTGAAGCTTTCTTT. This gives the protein CASSFQNTEAFF.

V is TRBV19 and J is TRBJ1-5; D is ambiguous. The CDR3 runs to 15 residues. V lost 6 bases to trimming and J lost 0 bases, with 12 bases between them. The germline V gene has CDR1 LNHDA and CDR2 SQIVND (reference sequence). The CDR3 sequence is CASRYDGVSNQPQHF. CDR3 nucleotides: TGTGCCAGTAGATACGATGGGGTTAGCAATCAGCCCCAGCATTTT.

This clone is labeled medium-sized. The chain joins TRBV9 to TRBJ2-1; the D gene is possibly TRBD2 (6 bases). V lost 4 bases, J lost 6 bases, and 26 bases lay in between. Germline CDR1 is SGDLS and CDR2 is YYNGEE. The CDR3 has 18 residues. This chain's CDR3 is CASSPRPGRYNPSNEQFF. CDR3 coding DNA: TGTGCCAGCAGCCCCCGCCCGGGGAGGTACAACCCCAGCAATGAGCAGTTCTTC.

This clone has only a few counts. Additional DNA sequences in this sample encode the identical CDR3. As DNA, the CDR3 is TGCGCCAGCAGCTTGGACGTTGCGGGGGGCCAAGAGACCCAGTACTTC. It is translated as CASSLDVAGGQETQYF. The V call is TRBV5-1, the J call TRBJ2-5, with TRBD2 matching 8 bases. Germline CDR1 is SGHRS and CDR2 is YFSETQ. The CDR3 sequence is 16 residues long. V lost 0 bases and J lost 1; bases outside the gene matches: 5.

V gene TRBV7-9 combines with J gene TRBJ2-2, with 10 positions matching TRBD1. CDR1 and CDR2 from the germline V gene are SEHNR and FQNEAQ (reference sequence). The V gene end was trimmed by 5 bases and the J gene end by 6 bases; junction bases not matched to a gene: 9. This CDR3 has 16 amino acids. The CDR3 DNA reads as TGTGCCAGCAGCGCGTCCGGGACAGGGGTCGCCGGGGAGCTGTTTTTT. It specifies CASSASGTGVAGELFF.

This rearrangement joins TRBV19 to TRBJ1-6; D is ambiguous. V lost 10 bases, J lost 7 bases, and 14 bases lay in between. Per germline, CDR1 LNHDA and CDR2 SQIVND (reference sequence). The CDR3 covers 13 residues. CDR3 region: CATSQTMNSPLHF. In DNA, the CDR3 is TGTGCCACCTCACAGACTATGAATTCACCCCTCCACTTT.

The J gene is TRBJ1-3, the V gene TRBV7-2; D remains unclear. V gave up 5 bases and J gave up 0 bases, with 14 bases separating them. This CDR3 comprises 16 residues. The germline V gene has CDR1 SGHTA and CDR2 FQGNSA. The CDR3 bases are TGTGCCAGCAGCCCCTCGGACGGGTACTCTGGAAACACCATATATTTT. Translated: CASSPSDGYSGNTIYF.

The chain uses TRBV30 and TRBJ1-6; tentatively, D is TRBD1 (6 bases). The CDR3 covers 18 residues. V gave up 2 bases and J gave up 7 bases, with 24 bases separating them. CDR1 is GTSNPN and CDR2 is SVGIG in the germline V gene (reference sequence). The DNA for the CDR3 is TGTGCCTGGAGTATCTTTTCGGGGGGGCAGGCTAAGAATTCACCCCTCCACTTT. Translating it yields CAWSIFSGGQAKNSPLHF. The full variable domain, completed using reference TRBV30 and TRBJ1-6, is SQTIHQWPATLVQPVGSPLSLECTVEGTSNPNLYWYRQAAGRGLQLLFYSVGIGQISSEVPQNLSASRPQDRQFILSSKKLLLSDSGFYLCAWSIFSGGQAKNSPLHFGNGTRLTVT.

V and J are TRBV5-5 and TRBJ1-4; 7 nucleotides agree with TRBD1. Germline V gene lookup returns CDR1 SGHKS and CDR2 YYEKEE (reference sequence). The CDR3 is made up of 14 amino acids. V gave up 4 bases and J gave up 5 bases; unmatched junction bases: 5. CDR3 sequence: CASSRDSQNEKLFF. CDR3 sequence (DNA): TGTGCCAGCAGCCGGGACAGTCAGAATGAAAAACTGTTTTTT.

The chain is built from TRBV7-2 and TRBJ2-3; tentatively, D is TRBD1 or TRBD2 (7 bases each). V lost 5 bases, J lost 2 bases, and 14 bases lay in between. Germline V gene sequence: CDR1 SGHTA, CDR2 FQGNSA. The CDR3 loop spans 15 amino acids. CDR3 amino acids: CASSRAGQNTDTQYF. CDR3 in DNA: TGTGCCAGCAGCCGAGCGGGACAGAACACAGATACGCAGTATTTT.

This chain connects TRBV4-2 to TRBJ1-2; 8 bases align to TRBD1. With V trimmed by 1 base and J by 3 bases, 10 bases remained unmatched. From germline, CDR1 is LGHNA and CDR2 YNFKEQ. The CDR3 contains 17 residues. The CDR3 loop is CASSQAGSRGLDYGYTF. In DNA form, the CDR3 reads TGTGCCAGCAGCCAAGCGGGAAGCAGGGGGCTTGACTATGGCTACACCTTC.

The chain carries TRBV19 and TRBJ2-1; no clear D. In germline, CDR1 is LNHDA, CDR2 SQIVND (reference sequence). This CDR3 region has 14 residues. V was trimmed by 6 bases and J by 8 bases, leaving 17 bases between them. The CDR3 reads CASSRQSGLDEQFF. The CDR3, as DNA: TGTGCCAGTAGCCGGCAAAGTGGGTTGGATGAGCAGTTCTTC.

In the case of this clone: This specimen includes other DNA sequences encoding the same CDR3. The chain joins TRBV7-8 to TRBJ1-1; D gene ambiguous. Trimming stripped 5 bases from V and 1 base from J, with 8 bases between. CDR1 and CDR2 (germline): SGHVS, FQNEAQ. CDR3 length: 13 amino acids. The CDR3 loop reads CASSPQGNTEAFF. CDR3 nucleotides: TGTGCCAGCAGCCCCCAAGGGAACACTGAAGCTTTCTTT.

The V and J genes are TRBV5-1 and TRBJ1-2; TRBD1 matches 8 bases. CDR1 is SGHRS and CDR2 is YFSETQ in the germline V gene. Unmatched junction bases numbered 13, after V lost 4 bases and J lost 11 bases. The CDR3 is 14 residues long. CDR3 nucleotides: TGCGCCAGCAGCCCGCAACCGGGACAGGAAGAATACACCTTC. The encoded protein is CASSPQPGQEEYTF.

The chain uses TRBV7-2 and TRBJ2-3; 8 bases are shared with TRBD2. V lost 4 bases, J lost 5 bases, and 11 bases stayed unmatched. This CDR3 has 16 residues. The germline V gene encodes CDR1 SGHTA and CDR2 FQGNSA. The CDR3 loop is CASSSNPGGLGDTQYF. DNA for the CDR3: TGTGCCAGCAGCTCTAACCCGGGGGGGCTAGGAGATACGCAGTATTTT.

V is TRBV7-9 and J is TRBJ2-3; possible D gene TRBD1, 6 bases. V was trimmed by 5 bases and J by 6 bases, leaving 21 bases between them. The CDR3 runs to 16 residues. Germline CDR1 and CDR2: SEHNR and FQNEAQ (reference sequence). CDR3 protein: CASSPRGLEEGDTQYF. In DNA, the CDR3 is TGTGCCAGCAGCCCCAGGGGTCTAGAAGAAGGGGATACGCAGTATTTT.

The CDR3 DNA sequence: TGTGCCAGCAGCCAAGAGAGAGGGGGCGGAACTGAAGCTTTCTTT. The encoded protein is CASSQERGGGTEAFF. The chain is built from TRBV9 and TRBJ1-1; 7 bases match TRBD1. CDR1 is SGDLS and CDR2 is YYNGEE in the germline V gene. V was clipped by 4 bases and J by 5 bases; unmatched bases: 11. CDR3 length: 15 residues.

CDR3 DNA: TGTGCCAGCAGCCGCCGCACAGGGGTTGGCAATGAGCAGTTCTTC. This sequence encodes CASSRRTGVGNEQFF. The chain employs TRBV7-2 and TRBJ2-1; 7 bases map to TRBD1. Germline assignment: CDR1 SGHTA and CDR2 FQGNSA. The CDR3 extends over 15 amino acids. The J segment lost 6 bases and the V segment lost 5 bases, leaving 10 bases of the junction unmatched.

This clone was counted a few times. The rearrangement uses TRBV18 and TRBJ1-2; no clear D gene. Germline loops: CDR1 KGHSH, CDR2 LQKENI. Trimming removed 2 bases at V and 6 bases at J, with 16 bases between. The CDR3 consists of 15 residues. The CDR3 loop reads CASSPGVVIDDGYTF. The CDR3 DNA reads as TGTGCCAGCTCACCAGGAGTGGTGATCGACGATGGCTACACCTTC.